This passage covers 12 T cell receptor beta chains from one sample sequenced in a study of regulatory T cells in long-lasting Graves disease. The time point here: newly diagnosed GD, antithyroid drugs for less than 3 months. Researchers made the TCR library from RNA that was extracted from PBMCs. Arm-PCR of CDR3 regions and iRepertoire HTBI primers were the basis on which TCR beta libraries were built. TCRdb processed the multiplex PCR reads anew with MiXCR; each CDR3 protein has one entry. The sample includes some 330,000 distinct CDR3 sequences, 10% to 15% of them seen just once. This same sample was also taken into another study, of T cells in Graves' hyperthyroidism and ophthalmopathy.

The material was peripheral blood mononuclear cells (PBMCs), obtained at new diagnosis, from a patient treated with antithyroid drugs. The receptors were sampled from a woman aged 18-29 years with Graves disease.

This clonotype showed up just once. A read error is possible here, since a much larger clone lies one base away. The chain couples TRBV7-2 to TRBJ1-5; D gene ambiguous. The V end lost 1 base, the J end lost 6 bases, and 13 bases lay between the germline ends. Germline assignment: CDR1 SGHTA and CDR2 FQGNSA. This CDR3 comprises 15 residues. CDR3 sequence (DNA): TGTGCCAGCAGCTTAGGTCCCGCGTGGGGTCAGCCCCAGCATTTT. Residues: CASSLGPAWGQPQHF.

V usage is TRBV6-1 and J usage is TRBJ2-7; 8 bases align to TRBD2. The CDR3 sequence is 14 residues long. With 7 bases clipped from V and 3 bases from J, the junction kept 8 bases outside the gene matches. Germline CDR1 is MNHNS and CDR2 is SASEGT. The CDR3 DNA reads TGTGCCAGCACTTTAGCGGGGTCGCTCTACGAGCAGTACGTC. Protein product: CASTLAGSLYEQYV.

This clonotype was seen only a few times. The gene calls are TRBV19 and TRBJ1-6; D gene ambiguous. Germline assignment: CDR1 LNHDA and CDR2 SQIVND (reference sequence). The CDR3 is 14 amino acids. Trimming left V 5 bases short and J 4 bases short, with 9 bases between. CDR3: CASSQLPYNSPLHF. The CDR3 DNA follows: TGTGCCAGTAGTCAACTGCCTTATAATTCACCCCTCCACTTT.

This clonotype was found many times. The rearrangement uses TRBV11-2 and TRBJ2-3, with D unclear. Trimming stripped 4 bases from V and 6 bases from J, with 14 bases between. The germline CDR1 and CDR2 sequences are SGHAT and FQNNGV. The CDR3 loop spans 14 amino acids. CDR3 loop: CASSSSPKGDTQYF. The CDR3 coding sequence is TGTGCCAGCAGCTCCTCTCCTAAAGGGGATACGCAGTATTTT.

This clonotype was seen many times. V is TRBV15 and J is TRBJ2-3; D not certain. V lost 0 bases, J lost 4 bases, and 8 bases lay in between. Germline CDR1 reads LNHNV; CDR2 reads YYDKDF (reference sequence). CDR3 length: 14 residues. CDR3 coding DNA: TGTGCCACCAGCAGAGATCCGATCTCAGATACGCAGTATTTT. Translation gives CATSRDPISDTQYF.

CDR3 DNA: TGTGCCAGCAGCACCGACAGGGGGTCAACGAGCTACACCTTC. It encodes CASSTDRGSTSYTF. The V and J genes are TRBV7-3 and TRBJ1-2; 9 bases map to TRBD1. CDR3 length: 14 amino acids. Unmatched junction bases numbered 10, after V lost 5 bases and J lost 9 bases. The germline gives CDR1 SGHTA, CDR2 FQGTGA.

At least ten counts were recorded for this clonotype. CDR3 bases: TGTGCCAGCAGCCCCGCGGTGGGACAGGGAGAGACCCAGTACTTC. Its protein product is CASSPAVGQGETQYF. The V and J genes are TRBV12-3 or TRBV12-4 and TRBJ2-5, with TRBD1 matching 9 bases. The ends lost 6 bases at V and 4 bases at J; junction bases unmatched: 9. This CDR3 spans 15 amino acids.

In this sample, this clonotype turned up many times. This chain links TRBV18 with TRBJ2-2, with TRBD1 as a possible D gene (6 bases). From germline, CDR1 is KGHSH and CDR2 LQKENI. With 4 bases removed from V and 0 bases from J, the gap between germline ends came to 12 bases. The CDR3 is 16 amino acids. The CDR3 sequence is CASSLLQGTNTGELFF. Written as DNA, the CDR3 is TGTGCCAGCTCACTTCTACAGGGCACGAACACCGGGGAGCTGTTTTTT.

In regard to this clonotype: A far bigger clonotype differs at one base, so this is likely a read error. The rearrangement links TRBV6-5 to TRBJ1-1, with 9 positions matching TRBD1. Germline CDR1 reads MNHEY; CDR2 reads SVGAGI. This CDR3 contains 17 residues. This CDR3 is CASSLVRDRELYTETFF. The DNA of the CDR3 is TGTGCCAGCAGTTTAGTCCGGGACAGGGAGCTTTACACTGAAACTTTCTTT.

This clonotype was recorded many times. The rearrangement links TRBV2 to TRBJ2-1; D not certain. V lost 7 bases and J 7 bases, leaving 14 bases between the germline ends. CDR3 length: 13 residues. CDR1 SNHLY and CDR2 FYNNEI come from the germline V gene. In DNA, the CDR3 is TGTGCCAGCACCCGAATAGCTGGGAATGAGCAGTTCTTC. Translation: CASTRIAGNEQFF.

This clonotype was seen ten or more times. This sequence joins TRBV7-2 and TRBJ1-1; D not resolved. V gave up 6 bases and J gave up 1 base, with 15 bases separating them. CDR1 is SGHTA and CDR2 is FQGNSA in the germline V gene. The CDR3 runs 15 residues. CDR3 bases: TGTGCCAGCAGGCCCTCACGGGTGAAGAACACTGAAGCTTTCTTT. Protein: CASRPSRVKNTEAFF.

In its sample, this clonotype was seen many times. V is TRBV6-5 and J is TRBJ1-5; D uncertain. This CDR3 comprises 17 residues. The V end was cut by 2 bases, the J end by 3 bases, with 17 bases between. Germline CDR1 MNHEY, CDR2 SVGAGI. CDR3 DNA: TGTGCCAGCAGTTACCGTGGAGGTGCACAGCTCAATCAGCCCCAGCATTTT. It is translated as CASSYRGGAQLNQPQHF.